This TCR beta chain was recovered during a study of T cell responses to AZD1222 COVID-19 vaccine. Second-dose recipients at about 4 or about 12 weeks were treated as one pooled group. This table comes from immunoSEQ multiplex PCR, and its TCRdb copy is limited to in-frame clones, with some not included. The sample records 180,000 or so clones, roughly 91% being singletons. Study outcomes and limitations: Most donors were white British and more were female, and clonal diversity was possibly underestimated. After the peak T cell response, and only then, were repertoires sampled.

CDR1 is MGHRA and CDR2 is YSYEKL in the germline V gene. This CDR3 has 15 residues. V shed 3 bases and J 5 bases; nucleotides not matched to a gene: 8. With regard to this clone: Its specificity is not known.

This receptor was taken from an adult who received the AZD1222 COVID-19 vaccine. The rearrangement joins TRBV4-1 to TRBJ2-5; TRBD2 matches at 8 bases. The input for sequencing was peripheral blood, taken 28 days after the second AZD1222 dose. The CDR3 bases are TGCGCCAGCAGCCATGCCTCTAGCGGGCGGGAGACCCAGTACTTC. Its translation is CASSHASSGRETQYF.